The rows below give T cell receptor beta chains drawn from one sample of a study of memory CD4+ T cells and cytomegalovirus serostatus. Some clones are missing from TCRdb's copy, which holds only in-frame ones; the method was immunoSEQ multiplex PCR. The sample comprises about 42,000 clones, about 73% of which are singletons, and more than 0.9% rests with the top ten. Sample: memory CD4+ T cells from blood. The receptor source for this set is an adult in good health and CMV-seronegative. CDR3s include the opening cysteine and the closing phenylalanine or tryptophan. The D gene is left open where the match is weak. For some rows the clone size is stated as once, few or many, or as a class when expanded; others skip it.

>TRBJ2-4|.|.|TRBV20-1
TGCAGTGCTAAGGGGGGAGGCATTCAGTACTTC
CSAKGGGIQYF
>TRBJ1-1|.|.|TRBV5-4
TGTGCCAGCAGCTCACCCGGGACCTTTTTGAACACTGAAGCTTTCTTT
CASSSPGTFLNTEAFF
>TRBJ1-2|TRBD1|.|TRBV4-1
TGCGCCAGCAGCCAACCGGACAGGCCGCGCACCTTC
CASSQPDRPRTF
>TRBJ2-5|TRBD1|.|TRBV19
TGTGCCAGTAGTATAGCTAGGGGGCAGGAGACCCAGTACTTC
CASSIARGQETQYF
>TRBJ1-5|TRBD1|.|TRBV28
TGTGCCAGCTGGAGGGGGCAGTTGCCAGGTCAGCCCCAGCATTTT
CASWRGQLPGQPQHF
>TRBJ1-5|.|.|TRBV29-1
TGCAGCGTTGCTGTAGGGGTGGATCAGCCCCAGCATTTT
CSVAVGVDQPQHF
>TRBJ1-1|.|.|TRBV6-5
TGTGCCAGCAGTTACGCCGGGAACACTGAAGCTTTCTTT
CASSYAGNTEAFF
>TRBJ1-3|.|few|TRBV20-1
TGCAGTGCTGGGGGGGACACCATATATTTT
CSAGGDTIYF
>TRBJ1-1|TRBD1|.|TRBV19
TGTGCCAGTAGTCCCCGACAGGGGATGAACACTGAAGCTTTCTTT
CASSPRQGMNTEAFF
>TRBJ2-6|.|.|TRBV19
TGTGCCAGTACTGAGCGGTGGAGCTCTGGGGCCAACGTCCTGACTTTC
CASTERWSSGANVLTF
>TRBJ2-1|.|once|TRBV19
TGTGCCAGTAGCCTTAGAAGTGAGCAGTTCTTC
CASSLRSEQFF
>TRBJ2-3|.|.|TRBV5-1
TGCGCCAGCAGCTTGGTTAATCCGATCACAGATACGCAGTATTTT
CASSLVNPITDTQYF
>TRBJ2-7|.|.|TRBV29-1
TGCAGCGTTGAGGGGAGCTCCTACGAGCAGTACTTC
CSVEGSSYEQYF
>TRBJ2-7|.|.|TRBV30
TGTGCCTTCCTAAAAAGGGGCGTTTACGAGCAGTACTTC
CAFLKRGVYEQYF